The 16 T cell receptor beta chains reported below all come from one sample, sequenced in a study of blood T cell repertoires in COVID-19. The protocol was immunoSEQ multiplex PCR, while the TCRdb copy is restricted to in-frame clones and leaves out a portion. The sample holds a few hundred thousand clones, less than 95% seen once. The specimen sequenced was PBMCs or T cells enriched from blood (not recorded which). These TCRs come from a man between 18 and 35 years old who had recovered from COVID-19.

The chain recombines TRBV18 with TRBJ1-3; possibly TRBD1 for D (6 bases). V was shortened by 6 bases and J by 4 bases, with 16 bases between the two germline ends. The CDR3 runs 15 residues. The germline gives CDR1 KGHSH, CDR2 LQKENI. The CDR3 loop is CASSQNTGSGNTIYF. The DNA for the CDR3 is TGTGCCAGCTCGCAAAACACAGGGTCCGGAAACACCATATATTTT. Drawing the rest from reference TRBV18 and TRBJ1-3, the complete variable domain is NAGVMQNPRHLVRRRGQEARLRCSPMKGHSHVYWYRQLPEEGLKFMVYLQKENIIDESGMPKERFSAEFPKEGPSILRIQQVVRGDSAAYFCASSQNTGSGNTIYFGEGSWLTVV.

For the CDR3, the DNA is TGTGCCAGCAGGGGACAGGGTGGACCGAATGAAAAACTGTTTTTT. This sequence encodes CASRGQGGPNEKLFF. This chain joins TRBV2 and TRBJ1-4, with 9 bases lining up with TRBD1. The length of the CDR3 is 15 residues. CDR1 and CDR2 from the germline V gene are SNHLY and FYNNEI. V trimming: 6 bases; J trimming: 5 bases; junction bases outside the gene matches: 7. The full variable domain, its missing parts supplied by reference TRBV2 and TRBJ1-4, is EPEVTQTPSHQVTQMGQEVILRCVPISNHLYFYWYRQILGQKVEFLVSFYNNEISEKSEIFDDQFSVERPDGSNFTLKIRSTKLEDSAMYFCASRGQGGPNEKLFFGSGTQLSVL.

The chain combines TRBV11-3 with TRBJ2-1; D is uncertain. V was cut by 5 bases and J by 9 bases, with 14 bases left in between. Germline-derived CDR1 and CDR2 are SGHNT and YENEEA. The CDR3 has 13 amino acids. In nucleotides, the CDR3 is TGTGCCAGCAGCAGAACATTATCTTTTGAGCAGTTCTTC. Protein sequence: CASSRTLSFEQFF. The complete variable domain, with remaining parts taken from reference TRBV11-3 and TRBJ2-1, reads EAGVVQSPRYKIIEKKQPVAFWCNPISGHNTLYWYLQNLGQGPELLIRYENEEAVDDSQLPKDRFSAERLKGVDSTLKIQPAELGDSAVYLCASSRTLSFEQFFGPGTRLTVL.

The chain joins TRBV6-5 to TRBJ1-3, with no clear D. Germline V gene lookup returns CDR1 MNHEY and CDR2 SVGAGI. This CDR3 contains 16 residues. Trimming shortened V by 1 base and J by 0 bases, and 10 bases separated the two germline ends. CDR3 residues: CASSYFPASSGNTIYF. The CDR3 region has the DNA TGTGCCAGCAGTTACTTTCCGGCTAGCTCTGGAAACACCATATATTTT.

The chain links TRBV5-1 to TRBJ1-1; D unresolved. Trimming stripped 1 base from V and 0 bases from J, with 13 bases between. The germline V gene encodes CDR1 SGHRS and CDR2 YFSETQ. This CDR3 spans 16 amino acids. The CDR3 here is CASSLTTGRLNTEAFF. The CDR3 DNA is TGCGCCAGCAGCTTGACCACGGGGAGGTTGAACACTGAAGCTTTCTTT.

The chain carries TRBV5-1 and TRBJ1-6, with a weak D call TRBD1 (5 bases). This CDR3 is built from 17 residues. Trimming removed 4 bases from V and 0 bases from J, with 14 bases in between. CDR1 is SGHRS and CDR2 is YFSETQ in the germline V gene. The DNA for the CDR3 is TGCGCCAGCAGCCCGTTGACAGTTGTCTCCTATAATTCACCCCTCCACTTT. Amino acid sequence: CASSPLTVVSYNSPLHF.

This clone has just one count. The genes are TRBV20-1 and TRBJ2-7; D might be TRBD2 (5 bases). From germline, CDR1 is DFQATT and CDR2 SNEGSKA (reference sequence). Between the trimmed V and J ends, which lost 6 bases and 4 bases, there was a span of 10 bases. This CDR3 spans 11 amino acids. The CDR3 nucleotides are TGCAGTGCCGGACCGGGATACGAGCAGTACTTC. Translating it yields CSAGPGYEQYF.

This clone was found once. V is TRBV11-2 and J is TRBJ1-1; no definite D call. Germline-derived CDR1 and CDR2 are SGHAT and FQNNGV. V was pared by 5 bases and J by 6 bases, with 10 bases between. The CDR3 loop spans 12 amino acids. For the CDR3, the DNA is TGTGCCAGCAGCCTTAGCTTGTCTGAAGCTTTCTTT. Translating gives CASSLSLSEAFF.

Notes on this clone: This specimen includes other DNA sequences encoding the same CDR3. V is TRBV2 and J is TRBJ1-2, with 10 bases aligning to TRBD1. V shed 5 bases, J shed 7 bases, and the junction held 7 bases outside the gene matches. Looked up from germline, CDR1 is SNHLY and CDR2 is FYNNEI. The CDR3 runs to 14 residues. CDR3: CASSPRQGAGGYTF. DNA for the CDR3: TGTGCCAGCAGTCCAAGACAGGGGGCTGGTGGCTACACCTTC. Using reference TRBV2 and TRBJ1-2 for the parts outside the CDR3, the full variable domain is EPEVTQTPSHQVTQMGQEVILRCVPISNHLYFYWYRQILGQKVEFLVSFYNNEISEKSEIFDDQFSVERPDGSNFTLKIRSTKLEDSAMYFCASSPRQGAGGYTFGSGTRLTVV.

V usage is TRBV11-2 and J usage is TRBJ1-6; D perhaps matches TRBD1 (6 bases). CDR3 size: 17 residues. Trimming stripped 3 bases from V and 2 bases from J, with 14 bases between. Germline V gene data show CDR1 as SGHAT and CDR2 as FQNNGV. CDR3 bases: TGTGCCAGCAGCTTTTACCCCAGGGGAACCTATAATTCACCCCTCCACTTT. It codes for CASSFYPRGTYNSPLHF.

The chain employs TRBV28 and TRBJ1-1; D possibly corresponds to TRBD1 (6 bases). The V gene's germline CDR1 is MDHEN and CDR2 SYDVKM. The CDR3 covers 14 residues. Trimming shortened V by 5 bases and J by 4 bases, and 14 bases separated the two germline ends. CDR3 bases: TGTGCCAGCAGTGGACCTGGACAGTCCACTGAAGCTTTCTTT. Encoded protein: CASSGPGQSTEAFF.

V and J are TRBV19 and TRBJ1-1; D remains ambiguous. The CDR3 totals 17 residues. V was cut by 8 bases and J by 0 bases, with 22 bases left in between. Germline V gene sequence: CDR1 LNHDA, CDR2 SQIVND (reference sequence). CDR3 sequence reads: CASGLREQLDVNTEAFF. DNA for the CDR3: TGTGCCAGTGGCCTCCGGGAACAGTTGGACGTGAACACTGAAGCTTTCTTT.

This clone was picked up one time. This chain joins TRBV27 and TRBJ1-5; TRBD1 matches 7 bases. V lost 6 bases, J lost 9 bases, and 11 bases stayed unmatched. This CDR3 is built from 14 residues. Germline V gene data show CDR1 as MNHEY and CDR2 as SMNVEV (reference sequence). For the CDR3, the DNA is TGTGCCAGCAGAAAGGCAGGGGGACTCGGGCCCCAGCATTTT. Protein: CASRKAGGLGPQHF.

V is TRBV30 and J is TRBJ1-6; D is unresolved. Germline V gene data show CDR1 as GTSNPN and CDR2 as SVGIG (reference sequence). The CDR3 loop spans 13 amino acids. The V and J ends lost 4 bases and 7 bases respectively, with 11 bases between them. CDR3 DNA: TGTGCCTGGACTGGGCCGAGAAATTCACCCCTCCACTTT. It specifies CAWTGPRNSPLHF.

The chain combines TRBV27 with TRBJ1-1; D gene unclear. Germline V gene sequence: CDR1 MNHEY, CDR2 SMNVEV (reference sequence). V was cut by 6 bases and J by 4 bases, with 15 bases left in between. The CDR3 totals 14 residues. CDR3 residues: CASSRIAEGTEAFF. The CDR3 nucleotides are TGTGCCAGCAGCCGAATCGCGGAGGGCACTGAAGCTTTCTTT.

This rearrangement joins TRBV10-3 to TRBJ1-2, with a tentative D call TRBD1 (5 bases). V dropped 6 bases and J dropped 7 bases, with 15 bases sitting between them. The germline V gene has CDR1 ENHRY and CDR2 SYGVKD. The CDR3 is made up of 13 amino acids. CDR3 protein: CAIRFPGQGGYTF. Written as DNA, the CDR3 is TGTGCCATCAGGTTTCCCGGGCAGGGTGGCTACACCTTC.